This entry is about one T cell receptor beta chain. Libraries were prepared by immunoSEQ multiplex PCR; TCRdb keeps only in-frame clonotypes and omits some of them. The sample has tens of thousands of clones, approximately 90% seen once; the top ten hold 4.5% to 5%. This record comes from a study of technical replicates of blood from a handful of donors. V lost 0 bases to trimming and J lost 0 bases, with 4 bases between them. Germline V gene sequence: CDR1 SEHNR, CDR2 FQNEAQ (reference sequence). The CDR3 extends over 14 amino acids. What was sequenced was PBMCs. The source is a human donor in good health. Some clones in this sample may be carry-over from other donors' samples. The J gene is TRBJ2-3, the V gene TRBV7-9; D remains unclear. CDR3 residues: CASSLAQSTDTQYF. The CDR3 DNA sequence: TGTGCCAGCAGCTTAGCTCAGAGCACAGATACGCAGTATTTT.